The present TCR beta chain was sequenced within a study of blood T cells in healthy people across ages. Germline V gene data show CDR1 as SGHDN and CDR2 as FVKESK. V was trimmed by 7 bases and J by 9 bases, leaving 13 bases between them. The CDR3 totals 13 residues. Sample-barcoded 5' priming and a J-beta primer mix drove a second PCR of roughly 6 to 12 cycles. CDR3-containing paired-end reads numbering at least 2.5 million came from each sample. TCRdb used MiXCR to reprocess the 5' RACE reads, holding one entry per CDR3 protein. The data hold over a million distinct CDR3 sequences, with approximately 38% observed a single time.

The sample was blood. The J gene is TRBJ2-6, the V gene TRBV14, with D maybe TRBD1 (7 bases). This receptor was obtained from a woman aged 18-29 years in good health. The CDR3 loop is CASNRQGGNVLTF. CDR3 coding DNA: TGTGCCAGCAACCGACAGGGAGGCAACGTCCTGACTTTC.